This is a list of T cell receptor beta chains from one sample in a study of CD8+CD57+ T cells in acquired aplastic anemia. Via MiXCR, TCRdb re-called the reads, giving one row per CDR3 protein. The sample records 180,000 or so distinct CDR3 sequences, roughly half being singletons. The sequenced material came from sorted CD4+, CD8+, or CD8+CD57+ T cells (not recorded which) from PBMCs. These receptors originate from a human donor with aplastic anemia. The CDR3 runs from the conserved cysteine through the conserved F or W. Each record gives: D gene, J gene, V gene, clone size, CDR3 protein, CDR3 DNA. A D gene is named only where the DNA matches it firmly. Only some rows state a clone size, as once, few, many or a class for expanded clones.

D gene: TRBD2; J gene: TRBJ2-1; V gene: TRBV20-1; clone size: NA; CDR3 protein: CSARDLRLAGEGYNEQFF; CDR3 DNA: TGCAGTGCTAGAGATCTCCGACTAGCGGGAGAAGGGTACAATGAGCAGTTCTTC
D gene: TRBD2; J gene: TRBJ2-7; V gene: TRBV20-1; clone size: NA; CDR3 protein: CSARVAGGPGEQYF; CDR3 DNA: TGCAGTGCTAGGGTAGCGGGAGGGCCGGGGGAGCAGTACTTC
D gene: NA; J gene: TRBJ2-7; V gene: TRBV2; clone size: few; CDR3 protein: CASSELYEQYF; CDR3 DNA: TGTGCCAGCAGTGAGTTGTACGAGCAGTACTTC
D gene: NA; J gene: TRBJ1-1; V gene: TRBV9; clone size: NA; CDR3 protein: CASSRSTGRGTEAFF; CDR3 DNA: TGTGCCAGCAGCCGATCCACAGGGAGAGGGACTGAAGCTTTCTTT
D gene: NA; J gene: TRBJ2-7; V gene: TRBV10-3; clone size: NA; CDR3 protein: CASRTDSAPYEQYF; CDR3 DNA: TGTGCCTCGCGGACTGACAGCGCCCCCTACGAGCAGTACTTC
D gene: TRBD1; J gene: TRBJ1-1; V gene: TRBV5-1; clone size: NA; CDR3 protein: CASSTGQGGAPDTEAFF; CDR3 DNA: TGCGCCAGCAGCACCGGACAGGGAGGCGCGCCTGACACTGAAGCTTTCTTT
D gene: TRBD1; J gene: TRBJ2-7; V gene: TRBV20-1; clone size: NA; CDR3 protein: CSASVAGTVVYEQYF; CDR3 DNA: TGCAGTGCTAGTGTAGCCGGGACAGTAGTCTACGAGCAGTACTTC
D gene: NA; J gene: TRBJ1-2; V gene: TRBV20-1; clone size: NA; CDR3 protein: CSATVGTAAYGYTF; CDR3 DNA: TGCAGTGCCACCGTCGGGACGGCCGCCTATGGCTACACCTTC
D gene: NA; J gene: TRBJ1-6; V gene: TRBV28; clone size: NA; CDR3 protein: CASSALREPLSSPLHF; CDR3 DNA: TGTGCCAGCAGTGCATTAAGGGAGCCTTTGAGTTCACCCCTCCACTTT
D gene: NA; J gene: TRBJ2-2; V gene: TRBV5-4; clone size: many; CDR3 protein: CASSWTTGELFF; CDR3 DNA: TGTGCCAGCAGCTGGACCACCGGGGAGCTGTTTTTT
D gene: NA; J gene: TRBJ2-7; V gene: TRBV10-1; clone size: NA; CDR3 protein: CASSEFRRPEQYF; CDR3 DNA: TGCGCCAGCAGTGAGTTTCGGAGGCCGGAGCAGTACTTC
D gene: NA; J gene: TRBJ2-7; V gene: TRBV7-9; clone size: NA; CDR3 protein: CASSSPVHYEQYF; CDR3 DNA: TGTGCCAGCAGCTCGCCGGTGCATTACGAGCAGTACTTC
D gene: NA; J gene: TRBJ2-2; V gene: TRBV5-5; clone size: NA; CDR3 protein: CASSLLTAMNAGELFF; CDR3 DNA: TGTGCCAGCAGCTTGCTGACAGCGATGAACGCCGGGGAGCTGTTTTTT
D gene: NA; J gene: TRBJ1-3; V gene: TRBV5-1; clone size: NA; CDR3 protein: CASAIQGGGNTIYF; CDR3 DNA: TGCGCCAGCGCGATACAGGGAGGCGGAAACACCATATATTTT
D gene: NA; J gene: TRBJ2-7; V gene: TRBV7-9; clone size: NA; CDR3 protein: CASVRGGSYEQYF; CDR3 DNA: TGTGCCAGCGTTAGGGGGGGCTCCTACGAGCAGTACTTC
D gene: NA; J gene: TRBJ1-3; V gene: TRBV7-2; clone size: many; CDR3 protein: CASQNLRISGNTIYF; CDR3 DNA: TGTGCCAGCCAGAACCTCCGCATCTCTGGAAACACCATATATTTT
D gene: NA; J gene: TRBJ1-5; V gene: TRBV19; clone size: NA; CDR3 protein: CASSPRQAEPQHF; CDR3 DNA: TGTGCCAGTAGTCCCCGACAGGCCGAGCCCCAGCATTTT
D gene: TRBD2; J gene: TRBJ2-3; V gene: TRBV15; clone size: many; CDR3 protein: CATRPGLADFTDTQYF; CDR3 DNA: TGTGCCACACGGCCCGGACTAGCGGATTTCACAGATACGCAGTATTTT
D gene: TRBD1; J gene: TRBJ2-1; V gene: TRBV20-1; clone size: NA; CDR3 protein: CSARDRRSSYNEQFF; CDR3 DNA: TGCAGTGCTAGGGACAGGAGGAGCTCCTACAATGAGCAGTTCTTC
D gene: NA; J gene: TRBJ2-3; V gene: TRBV7-9; clone size: many; CDR3 protein: CASSLGIAGRDTDTQYF; CDR3 DNA: TGTGCCAGCAGCTTAGGGATCGCGGGGCGAGACACAGATACGCAGTATTTT
D gene: NA; J gene: TRBJ2-7; V gene: TRBV24-1; clone size: NA; CDR3 protein: CATSDYNYEQYF; CDR3 DNA: TGTGCCACCAGTGATTATAATTACGAGCAGTACTTC
D gene: NA; J gene: TRBJ1-1; V gene: TRBV6-5; clone size: many; CDR3 protein: CASSYSPQYTEAFF; CDR3 DNA: TGTGCCAGCAGTTACTCTCCACAGTACACTGAAGCTTTCTTT
D gene: TRBD2; J gene: TRBJ2-2; V gene: TRBV12-3/TRBV12-4; clone size: once; CDR3 protein: CASSLRTSGIGELFF; CDR3 DNA: TGTGCCAGCAGTTTACGGACTAGCGGGATTGGGGAGCTGTTTTTT
D gene: NA; J gene: TRBJ2-1; V gene: TRBV15; clone size: NA; CDR3 protein: CATSSYWGGGNELFF; CDR3 DNA: NA
D gene: NA; J gene: TRBJ2-2; V gene: TRBV5-1; clone size: NA; CDR3 protein: CASSLAGPNTGELFF; CDR3 DNA: TGCGCCAGCAGCTTAGCGGGTCCGAACACCGGGGAGCTGTTTTTT
D gene: NA; J gene: TRBJ2-7; V gene: TRBV9; clone size: NA; CDR3 protein: CASSVNTF; CDR3 DNA: TGTGCCAGCAGCGTAAACACCTTC
D gene: NA; J gene: TRBJ2-5; V gene: TRBV19; clone size: many; CDR3 protein: CASRQGGETQYF; CDR3 DNA: TGTGCCAGTAGGCAGGGAGGTGAGACCCAGTACTTC
D gene: NA; J gene: TRBJ2-2; V gene: TRBV7-9; clone size: NA; CDR3 protein: CASSLNGELFF; CDR3 DNA: TGTGCCAGCAGCCTCAACGGGGAGCTGTTTTTT
D gene: TRBD1; J gene: TRBJ1-1; V gene: TRBV9; clone size: many; CDR3 protein: CASSVETGTEAFF; CDR3 DNA: TGTGCCAGCAGCGTAGAGACAGGGACTGAAGCTTTCTTT
D gene: NA; J gene: TRBJ2-5; V gene: TRBV20-1; clone size: once; CDR3 protein: CSAGPGETQYF; CDR3 DNA: TGCAGTGCTGGACCTGGGGAGACCCAGTACTTC
D gene: NA; J gene: TRBJ2-5; V gene: TRBV15; clone size: few; CDR3 protein: CATRGSGAETQYF; CDR3 DNA: TGTGCCACTAGAGGTTCAGGGGCAGAGACCCAGTACTTC
D gene: TRBD1; J gene: TRBJ2-3; V gene: TRBV5-4; clone size: NA; CDR3 protein: CASSSSGTGFTDTQYF; CDR3 DNA: TGTGCCAGCAGCTCCTCCGGGACAGGGTTCACAGATACGCAGTATTTT
D gene: TRBD2; J gene: TRBJ2-1; V gene: TRBV9; clone size: many; CDR3 protein: CASSEVAGGWANEQFF; CDR3 DNA: TGTGCCAGCAGCGAGGTGGCGGGGGGGTGGGCCAATGAGCAGTTCTTC
D gene: TRBD1; J gene: TRBJ2-5; V gene: TRBV11-1; clone size: many; CDR3 protein: CASSLRFGQGFGETQYF; CDR3 DNA: TGTGCCAGCAGCTTACGCTTCGGACAGGGCTTTGGGGAGACCCAGTACTTC
D gene: NA; J gene: TRBJ2-5; V gene: TRBV20-1; clone size: NA; CDR3 protein: CSARDRRLSETQYF; CDR3 DNA: TGCAGTGCTAGAGATCGGCGTTTATCGGAGACCCAGTACTTC
D gene: NA; J gene: TRBJ1-2; V gene: TRBV19; clone size: many; CDR3 protein: CASSIHNGYTF; CDR3 DNA: TGTGCCAGTAGTATTCACAATGGCTACACCTTC
D gene: TRBD1; J gene: TRBJ2-1; V gene: TRBV6-1; clone size: NA; CDR3 protein: CASRASRDRGFNEQFF; CDR3 DNA: TGTGCCAGCAGGGCCAGTCGGGACAGGGGATTCAATGAGCAGTTCTTC
D gene: NA; J gene: TRBJ2-3; V gene: TRBV7-2; clone size: many; CDR3 protein: CASSSDPTQYF; CDR3 DNA: TGTGCCAGCAGCTCCGACCCTACGCAGTATTTT
D gene: NA; J gene: TRBJ2-1; V gene: TRBV5-4; clone size: many; CDR3 protein: CASSLDGGGVRNEQFF; CDR3 DNA: TGTGCCAGCAGCTTGGATGGAGGGGGGGTAAGGAATGAGCAGTTCTTC
D gene: TRBD1; J gene: TRBJ1-6; V gene: TRBV24-1; clone size: few; CDR3 protein: CATQDREASPLHF; CDR3 DNA: TGTGCCACCCAGGACAGGGAAGCTTCACCCCTCCACTTT
D gene: NA; J gene: TRBJ2-1; V gene: TRBV5-6; clone size: NA; CDR3 protein: CASMWDTNEQFF; CDR3 DNA: TGTGCCAGCATGTGGGACACCAATGAGCAGTTCTTC
D gene: TRBD1; J gene: TRBJ2-5; V gene: TRBV6-1; clone size: NA; CDR3 protein: CAISEVGQETRYF; CDR3 DNA: TGTGCCATCAGTGAAGTTGGACAGGAGACCCGGTACTTC
D gene: NA; J gene: TRBJ1-3; V gene: TRBV7-7; clone size: NA; CDR3 protein: CASSPGSSSGNTIYF; CDR3 DNA: TGTGCCAGCAGCCCAGGATCTTCCTCTGGAAACACCATATATTTT
D gene: NA; J gene: TRBJ1-1; V gene: TRBV6-1; clone size: many; CDR3 protein: CASKRETGNTEAFF; CDR3 DNA: TGTGCCAGCAAAAGGGAAACAGGGAACACTGAAGCTTTCTTT
D gene: NA; J gene: TRBJ1-1; V gene: TRBV9; clone size: many; CDR3 protein: CASSVSSVEEAFF; CDR3 DNA: TGTGCCAGCAGCGTATCATCGGTCGAAGAAGCTTTCTTT